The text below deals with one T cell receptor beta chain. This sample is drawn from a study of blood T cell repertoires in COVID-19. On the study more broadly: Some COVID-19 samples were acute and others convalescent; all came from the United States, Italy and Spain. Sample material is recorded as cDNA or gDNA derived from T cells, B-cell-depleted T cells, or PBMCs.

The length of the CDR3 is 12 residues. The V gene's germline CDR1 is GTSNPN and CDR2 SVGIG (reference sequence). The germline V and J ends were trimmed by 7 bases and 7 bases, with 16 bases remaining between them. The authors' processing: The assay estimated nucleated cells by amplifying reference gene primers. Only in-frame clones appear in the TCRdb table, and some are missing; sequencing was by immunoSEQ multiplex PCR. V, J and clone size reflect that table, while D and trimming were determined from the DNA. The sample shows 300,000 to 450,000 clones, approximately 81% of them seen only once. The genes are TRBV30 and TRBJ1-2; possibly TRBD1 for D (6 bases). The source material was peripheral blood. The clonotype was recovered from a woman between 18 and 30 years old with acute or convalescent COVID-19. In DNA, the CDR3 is TGTGCCTCGACGCGGGGGGCGCTTGGCTACACCTTC. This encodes CASTRGALGYTF.